This TCR beta chain is from a study of shared clonotypes between healthy human individuals. Only a few counts were recorded for this clone. The target antigen is unknown. Study-wide results and caveats: Generally, estimated richness proved larger in naive subsets than it did in memory subsets. Roughly 5% of naive CD4 clonotypes were common to a handful of donors.

The CDR3 length is 14 residues. Germline CDR1 is MNHNS and CDR2 is SASEGT. V shed 7 bases and J 8 bases; nucleotides not matched to a gene: 9. Data came from immunoSEQ multiplex PCR; TCRdb stores just in-frame clones and leaves some out. In the table there are about 1.1 million clones, around three quarters of which are singletons. The clonotype was recovered from a man in his late teens or twenties in good health. Some clones in this sample may be carry-over from other donors' samples. This rearrangement joins TRBV6-1 to TRBJ2-1; 9 nucleotides line up with TRBD1. Specimen: memory CD4+ T cells from PBMCs. Subset reported: CD45RA-negative fraction. CDR3 residues: CASKEQGASDEQFF. The CDR3 DNA follows: TGTGCCAGCAAGGAACAGGGGGCAAGCGATGAGCAGTTCTTC.